These 12 T cell receptor beta chains were all obtained from the same sample, sequenced in a study of blood T cells in healthy people across ages. A sample-barcoded 5' primer and a J-beta primer mix were used in a second PCR of about 7 to 12 cycles. TCRdb re-analysed the 5' RACE reads in MiXCR, keeping a single row per CDR3 protein. Of hundreds of thousands of distinct CDR3 sequences listed, around two fifths are singletons. The sequenced material came from blood. The receptors shown here come from a man aged 60-69 years in good health.

The chain combines TRBV2 with TRBJ2-2; D is ambiguous. The germline V gene has CDR1 SNHLY and CDR2 FYNNEI. The length of the CDR3 is 13 residues. V lost 0 bases, J lost 5 bases, and 4 bases lay in between. CDR3 DNA sequence: TGTGCCAGCAGTGAAGCAGGGACCGGGGAGCTGTTTTTT. This gives the protein CASSEAGTGELFF.

The V call is TRBV5-1, the J call TRBJ1-1, with D unresolved. The V end was cut by 0 bases, the J end by 7 bases, with 10 bases between. The CDR3 is 13 residues long. CDR1 SGHRS and CDR2 YFSETQ come from the germline V gene. In DNA, the CDR3 is TGCGCCAGCAGCTTGGATGGGGTAGGTGAAGCTTTCTTT. Protein: CASSLDGVGEAFF.

The V and J genes are TRBV6-2 or TRBV6-3 and TRBJ2-1; TRBD2 agrees at 11 bases. Trimming took 10 bases from V and 0 from J; bases not matched to a gene: 8. CDR3 length equals 16 residues. Germline-derived CDR1 and CDR2 are MNHEY and SVGEGT. CDR3 sequence: CATLSLAGGSYNEQFF. CDR3 in DNA: TGTGCCACCTTAAGCCTAGCGGGGGGCTCCTACAATGAGCAGTTCTTC.

This chain connects TRBV25-1 to TRBJ2-7; a possible D gene is TRBD2 (5 bases). The CDR3 is made up of 14 amino acids. The V and J ends lost 6 bases and 2 bases respectively, with 14 bases between them. Germline lookup yields CDR1 MGHDK and CDR2 SYGVNS. The CDR3 DNA reads as TGTGCCAGCAGGGGAGACGTCGGACCCTACGAGCAGTACTTC. It is translated as CASRGDVGPYEQYF.

This clonotype was seen more than once but under ten times. The J gene is TRBJ2-1, the V gene TRBV5-1, with 10 positions matching TRBD2. The ends lost 4 bases at V and 15 bases at J; junction bases unmatched: 19. The CDR3 covers 16 residues. Per the germline V gene, CDR1 is SGHRS and CDR2 is YFSETQ. This CDR3 is CASSPTKSGGAWSTFF. The CDR3, as DNA: TGCGCCAGCAGCCCTACTAAAAGCGGGGGGGCCTGGAGTACGTTCTTC.

Regarding this clonotype: Compared with germline, one end of the junction differs, possibly owing to a read error. V and J are TRBV10-3 and TRBJ1-3; D uncertain. The germline V gene encodes CDR1 ENHRY and CDR2 SYGVKD. The CDR3 sequence is 15 residues long. CDR3 residues: CAICDSKGPAITIYF. The DNA for the CDR3 is TGTGCCATCTGTGACTCTAAAGGCCCTGCTATCACCATATATTTT.

The chain links TRBV15 to TRBJ2-7, with 8 bases identical to TRBD1. V lost 0 bases, J lost 5 bases, and 15 bases stayed unmatched. Per the germline V gene, CDR1 is LNHNV and CDR2 is YYDKDF (reference sequence). This CDR3 comprises 18 residues. This CDR3 reads CATSRDHSQGANYDEQYF. CDR3 coding DNA: TGTGCCACCAGCAGAGATCACTCTCAGGGGGCGAACTATGACGAGCAGTACTTC.

There are a few counts of this clonotype. J is TRBJ1-4 and V is TRBV4-3, with D possibly matching TRBD1 (5 bases). Trimming left V 0 bases short and J 4 bases short, with 12 bases between. Germline CDR1 reads LGHNA; CDR2 reads YSLEER. The CDR3 sequence is 16 residues long. DNA for the CDR3: TGCGCCAGCAGCCAAGATCGGGCAGGGAGTAATGAAAAACTGTTTTTT. This encodes CASSQDRAGSNEKLFF.

In the case of this clonotype: One junction end disagrees with the germline gene, perhaps due to a read error. The gene calls are TRBV4-1 and TRBJ2-5; TRBD2 matches 12 bases. There are 16 residues in the CDR3. Germline V gene data show CDR1 as MGHRA and CDR2 as YSYEKL. CDR3: CASNQPGLAGQETQYF. The CDR3 coding sequence is TGCGCCAGCAACCAACCGGGACTAGCGGGTCAAGAGACCCAGTACTTC.

In its sample, this clonotype was seen once. The J gene is TRBJ2-1, the V gene TRBV5-5, with a possible D match to TRBD2 (5 bases). Per germline, CDR1 SGHKS and CDR2 YYEKEE (reference sequence). CDR3 length: 15 amino acids. The germline V and J ends were trimmed by 7 bases and 6 bases, with 20 bases remaining between them. The CDR3 is CASDYYSSRSNEQFF. The CDR3 DNA sequence: TGTGCCAGCGACTACTATTCTAGCAGGTCCAATGAGCAGTTCTTC.

V usage is TRBV28 and J usage is TRBJ2-1; D is uncertain. There are 16 residues in the CDR3. With 3 bases removed from V and 0 bases from J, the gap between germline ends came to 12 bases. Germline lookup yields CDR1 MDHEN and CDR2 SYDVKM. The chain's CDR3 is CASSFMVSSSYNEQFF. As DNA, the CDR3 is TGTGCCAGCAGTTTTATGGTCTCGAGCTCCTACAATGAGCAGTTCTTC. Using reference TRBV28 and TRBJ2-1 for the parts outside the CDR3, the full variable domain is DVKVTQSSRYLVKRTGEKVFLECVQDMDHENMFWYRQDPGLGLRLIYFSYDVKMKEKGDIPEGYSVSREKKERFSLILESASTNQTSMYLCASSFMVSSSYNEQFFGPGTRLTVL.

To note about this clonotype: At one end the junction does not follow the germline gene, possibly because of a read error. CDR3 loop: CASRPWARTSTDTRYF. In DNA form, the CDR3 reads TGTGCCAGCAGACCATGGGCCAGGACTAGCACAGATACGCGGTATTTT. The rearrangement links TRBV27 to TRBJ2-3; 8 positions match TRBD2. Looked up from germline, CDR1 is MNHEY and CDR2 is SMNVEV (reference sequence). The CDR3 contains 16 residues.